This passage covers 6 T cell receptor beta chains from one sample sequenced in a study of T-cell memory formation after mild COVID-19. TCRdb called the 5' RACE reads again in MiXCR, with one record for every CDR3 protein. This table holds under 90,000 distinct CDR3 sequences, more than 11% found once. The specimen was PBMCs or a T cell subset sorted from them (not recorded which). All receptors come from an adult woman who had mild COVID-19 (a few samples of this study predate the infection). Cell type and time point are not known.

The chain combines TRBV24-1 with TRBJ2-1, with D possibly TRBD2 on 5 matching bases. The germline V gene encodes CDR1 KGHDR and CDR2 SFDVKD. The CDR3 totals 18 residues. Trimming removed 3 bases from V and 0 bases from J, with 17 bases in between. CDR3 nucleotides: TGTGCCACCAGTGATGTTACAGCGGAGGCGAGCTCCTACAATGAGCAGTTCTTC. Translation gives CATSDVTAEASSYNEQFF.

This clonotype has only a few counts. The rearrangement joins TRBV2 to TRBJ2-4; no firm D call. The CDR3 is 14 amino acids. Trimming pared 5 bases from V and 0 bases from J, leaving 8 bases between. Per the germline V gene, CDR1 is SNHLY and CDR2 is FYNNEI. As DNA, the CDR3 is TGTGCCAGCAGTCGTACAGTAGCCAAAAACATTCAGTACTTC. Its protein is CASSRTVAKNIQYF. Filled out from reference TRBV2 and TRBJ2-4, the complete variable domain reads EPEVTQTPSHQVTQMGQEVILRCVPISNHLYFYWYRQILGQKVEFLVSFYNNEISEKSEIFDDQFSVERPDGSNFTLKIRSTKLEDSAMYFCASSRTVAKNIQYFGAGTRLSVL.

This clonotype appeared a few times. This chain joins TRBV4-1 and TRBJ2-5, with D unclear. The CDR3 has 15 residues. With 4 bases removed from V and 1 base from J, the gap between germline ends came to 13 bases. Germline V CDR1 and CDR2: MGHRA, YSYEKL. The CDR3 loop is CASSPGPQRQETQYF. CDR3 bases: TGCGCCAGCAGCCCCGGACCCCAGCGCCAAGAGACCCAGTACTTC.

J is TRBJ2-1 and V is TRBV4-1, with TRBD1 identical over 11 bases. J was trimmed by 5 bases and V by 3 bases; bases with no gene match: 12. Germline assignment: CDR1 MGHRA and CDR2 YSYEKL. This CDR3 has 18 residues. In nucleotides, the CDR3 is TGCGCCAGCAGCCAGGACAGGGGGCGGTACGTAAATGACAATGAGCAGTTCTTC. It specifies CASSQDRGRYVNDNEQFF.

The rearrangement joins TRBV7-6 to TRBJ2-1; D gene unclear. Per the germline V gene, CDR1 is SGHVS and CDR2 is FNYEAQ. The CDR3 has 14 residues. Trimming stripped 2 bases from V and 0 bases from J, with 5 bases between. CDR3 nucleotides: TGTGCCAGCAGCTTACTCGGCTCCTACAATGAGCAGTTCTTC. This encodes CASSLLGSYNEQFF.

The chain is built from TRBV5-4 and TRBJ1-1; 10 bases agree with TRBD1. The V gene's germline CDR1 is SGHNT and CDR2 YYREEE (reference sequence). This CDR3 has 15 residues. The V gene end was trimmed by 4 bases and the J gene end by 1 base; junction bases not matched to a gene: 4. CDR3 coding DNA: TGTGCCAGCAGCATCTGGACAGGGGGGAACACTGAAGCTTTCTTT. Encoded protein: CASSIWTGGNTEAFF. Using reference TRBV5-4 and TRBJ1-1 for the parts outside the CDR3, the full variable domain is ETGVTQSPTHLIKTRGQQVTLRCSSQSGHNTVSWYQQALGQGPQFIFQYYREEENGRGNFPPRFSGLQFPNYSSELNVNALELDDSALYLCASSIWTGGNTEAFFGQGTRLTVV.